This T cell receptor beta chain was documented in a study of cytomegalovirus exposure and HLA in healthy donors. Regarding the study as a whole: Generally TCR sequences proved uncommon, though certain public TCRs appeared in numerous donors. There was a cluster of highly shared sequence variants that was likely a sequencing artifact. 150 or so TCR beta chains were listed as cytomegalovirus-associated.

Healthy bone marrow donors made up the cohort. Notes on this clone: The antigen is undetermined. An end of the junction does not agree with germline; a read error may underlie this.

A multiplex PCR was run with 60 Vbeta primers and 13 Jbeta primers. The data were produced by immunoSEQ multiplex PCR, yet TCRdb's version contains in-frame clones alone and is incomplete. The table lists about 98,000 clones, roughly 80% of them singletons. This receptor was taken from a male donor in good health and CMV-seropositive. Sequencing used PBMCs.

CDR3 DNA sequence: TGTTCCAGCAGCTTAGGGACTAGCGGCTCCAATGAGCAGTTCTTC. It codes for CSSSLGTSGSNEQFF. The chain combines TRBV7-9 with TRBJ2-1; 11 bases agree with TRBD2. The germline V gene has CDR1 SEHNR and CDR2 FQNEAQ (reference sequence). The CDR3 loop spans 15 amino acids. The full variable domain, with the rest looked up from reference TRBV7-9 and TRBJ2-1, is DTGVSQNPRHKITKRGQNVTFRCDPISEHNRLYWYRQTLGQGPEFLTYFQNEAQLEKSRLLSDRFSAERPKGSFSTLEIQRTEQGDSAMYLCSSSLGTSGSNEQFFGPGTRLTVL.